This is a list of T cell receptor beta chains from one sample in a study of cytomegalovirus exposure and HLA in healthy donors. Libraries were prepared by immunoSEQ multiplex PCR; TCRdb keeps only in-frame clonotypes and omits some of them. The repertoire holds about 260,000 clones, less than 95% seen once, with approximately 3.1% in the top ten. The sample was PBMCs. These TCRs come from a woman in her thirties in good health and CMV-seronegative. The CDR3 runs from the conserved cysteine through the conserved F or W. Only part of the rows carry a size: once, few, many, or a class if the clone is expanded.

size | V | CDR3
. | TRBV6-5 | CASRDQETQYF
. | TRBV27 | CASRPLAGGPDTQYF
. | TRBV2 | CASTKTGVNTEAFF
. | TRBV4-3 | CASSQVSQGYTEAFF
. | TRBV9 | CASSVERTSGRREQFF
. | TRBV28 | CASSLEPGLRGETQYF
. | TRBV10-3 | CAITGGNTIYF
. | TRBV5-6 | CASSFRYNEQFF
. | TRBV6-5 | CASSYFSQGYGYTF
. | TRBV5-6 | CASSRPIAKNIQYF
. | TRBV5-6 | CASSLFGENYEQYF
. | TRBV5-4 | CASSIIAGEGGELFF
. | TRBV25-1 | CASSPSANVLTF
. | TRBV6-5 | CASSYSSSIETQYF
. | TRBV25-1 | CASRSWSITGELFF
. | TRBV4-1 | CASSQGYRDSTYEQYF
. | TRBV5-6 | CASRTGGLNTEAFF
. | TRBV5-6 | CASSLILQETQYF
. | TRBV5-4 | CASSSIETTYEQYF
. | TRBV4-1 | CASSQVIGAANEQFF
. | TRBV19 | CASTPNLRAGANVLTF
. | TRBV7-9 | CASSLGGTRDYEQYF
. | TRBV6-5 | CASSNAYEQYF
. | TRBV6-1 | CASNDVGEQYF
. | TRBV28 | CASSLDLAPEQYF
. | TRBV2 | CASSVLVYEQYF
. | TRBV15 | CATSKTGYEQYF
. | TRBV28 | CASSGGGGHGAQYF
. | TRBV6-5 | CASSWGQNTDTQYF
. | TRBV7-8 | CASSDQTSGVSYEQYF
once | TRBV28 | CASSQPQGVNTEAFF
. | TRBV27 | CASSLGGTNQPQHF
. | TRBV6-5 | CASSYGSEQYF
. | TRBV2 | CASSEAGISGNQPQHF
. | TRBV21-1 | CASSKVWVGCFHEQFF
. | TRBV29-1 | CSVGRTATDTQYF
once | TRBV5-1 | CASGRDRRDNEQFF
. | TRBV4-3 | CASSQDQRESYEQYF
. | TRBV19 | CASSPFLSPSYEQYF
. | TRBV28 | CASREQGSRTDTQYF
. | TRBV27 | CASSEGTGTYEQYF
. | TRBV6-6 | CASTPGEKLFF
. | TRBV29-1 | CSVGEASVDTQYF
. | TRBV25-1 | CASSEGRQGAIFYNEQFF
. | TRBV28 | CASSDYAGGREQYF
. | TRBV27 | CASSLGTSGSNEQFF
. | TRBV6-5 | CASSPGQDYEQYF
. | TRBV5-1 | CASSLAAGGEQYF
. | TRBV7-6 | CASSLSSNYEQYF
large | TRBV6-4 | CASSADLVSDTQYF
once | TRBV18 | CASSPSGRDTGELFF
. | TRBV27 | CASSPRTGPMRGYTF
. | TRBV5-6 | CASSSGTSGYEQYF
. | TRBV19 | CASSIGPLTAMVEQYF
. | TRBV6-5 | CASSYSGTSGMNEQFF
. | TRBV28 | CASKPAGVVYEQFF
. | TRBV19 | CASIIRHRPSNQPQHF
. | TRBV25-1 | CASSAPGHPNRPQHF
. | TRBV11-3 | CASSRGEVWETSTDTQYF
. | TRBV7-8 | CASSLNTEAFF